This TCR beta chain was recovered during a study of shared clonotypes between healthy human individuals. Study-wide results and limits: The donor pool, a small one, limited the genetic and exposure-history diversity represented.

A word on this clone: Its target is unknown. The sample has other DNA sequences that encode this CDR3 too.

Sequencing was performed with immunoSEQ multiplex PCR; in TCRdb, only in-frame clones are kept and a portion is missing. The sample records about 2.4 million clones, around 90% being singletons. Trimming took 5 bases from V and 3 from J; bases not matched to a gene: 6. This CDR3 is built from 14 residues. CDR1 LNHDA and CDR2 SQIVND come from the germline V gene (reference sequence). Sequencing input: naive CD4+ T cells sorted from blood. As for subset: CD45RA+ positively selected. This receptor was identified in a man aged 18 to 30 in good health. The chain links TRBV19 to TRBJ1-2; 7 bases are shared with TRBD1. The CDR3 spells CASSPLTGDYGYTF. The CDR3 bases are TGTGCCAGTAGTCCCCTTACAGGGGACTATGGCTACACCTTC.